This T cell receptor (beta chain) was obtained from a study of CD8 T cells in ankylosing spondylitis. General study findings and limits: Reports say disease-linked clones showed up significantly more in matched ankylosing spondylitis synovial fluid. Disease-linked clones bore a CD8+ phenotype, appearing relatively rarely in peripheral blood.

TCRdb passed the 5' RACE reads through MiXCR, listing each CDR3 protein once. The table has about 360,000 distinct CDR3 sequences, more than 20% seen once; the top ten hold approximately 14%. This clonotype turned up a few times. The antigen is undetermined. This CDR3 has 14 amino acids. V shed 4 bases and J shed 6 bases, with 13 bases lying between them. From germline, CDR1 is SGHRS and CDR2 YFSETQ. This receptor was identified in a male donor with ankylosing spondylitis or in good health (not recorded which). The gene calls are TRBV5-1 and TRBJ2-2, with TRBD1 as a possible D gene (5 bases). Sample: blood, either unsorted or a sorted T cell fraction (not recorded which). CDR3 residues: CASSDVQGPGELFF. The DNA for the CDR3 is TGCGCCAGCAGCGATGTCCAGGGCCCCGGGGAGCTGTTTTTT.